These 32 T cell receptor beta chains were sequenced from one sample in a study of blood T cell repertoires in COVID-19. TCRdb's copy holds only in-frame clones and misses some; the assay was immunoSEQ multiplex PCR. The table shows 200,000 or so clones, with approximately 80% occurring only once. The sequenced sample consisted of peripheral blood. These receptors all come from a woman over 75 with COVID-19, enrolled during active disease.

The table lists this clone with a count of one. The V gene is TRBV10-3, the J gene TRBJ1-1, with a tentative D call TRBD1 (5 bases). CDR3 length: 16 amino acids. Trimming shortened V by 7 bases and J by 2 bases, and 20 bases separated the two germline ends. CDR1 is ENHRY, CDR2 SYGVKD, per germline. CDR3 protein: CAINDHEQTVNTEAFF. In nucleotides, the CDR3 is TGTGCCATCAATGACCACGAGCAGACAGTTAACACTGAAGCTTTCTTT.

This CDR3 is CASSLSRIEGLGNTIYF. The CDR3 region has the DNA TGTGCCAGCAGCTTAAGTCGGATTGAGGGCCTTGGAAACACCATATATTTT. The V gene is TRBV7-2, the J gene TRBJ1-3; D gene unclear. In germline, CDR1 is SGHTA, CDR2 FQGNSA. This CDR3 spans 17 amino acids. Trimming took off 2 bases at V and 3 bases at J, with 17 bases between the two ends.

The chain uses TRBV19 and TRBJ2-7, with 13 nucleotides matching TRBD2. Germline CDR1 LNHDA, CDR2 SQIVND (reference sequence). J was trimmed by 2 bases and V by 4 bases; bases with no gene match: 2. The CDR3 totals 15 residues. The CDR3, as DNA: TGTGCCAGTAGTAGACTAGCGGGAGGCCCCTACGAGCAGTACTTC. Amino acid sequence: CASSRLAGGPYEQYF.

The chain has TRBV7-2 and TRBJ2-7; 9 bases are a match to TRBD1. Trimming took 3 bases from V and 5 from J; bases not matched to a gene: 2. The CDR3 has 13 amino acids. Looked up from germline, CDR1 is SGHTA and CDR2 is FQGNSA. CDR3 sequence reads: CASSFRTGDEQYF. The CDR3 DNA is TGTGCCAGCAGCTTCAGGACAGGGGACGAGCAGTACTTC. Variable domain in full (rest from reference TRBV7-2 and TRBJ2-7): GAGVSQSPSNKVTEKGKDVELRCDPISGHTALYWYRQSLGQGLEFLIYFQGNSAPDKSGLPSDRFSAERTGGSVSTLTIQRTQQEDSAVYLCASSFRTGDEQYFGPGTRLTVT.

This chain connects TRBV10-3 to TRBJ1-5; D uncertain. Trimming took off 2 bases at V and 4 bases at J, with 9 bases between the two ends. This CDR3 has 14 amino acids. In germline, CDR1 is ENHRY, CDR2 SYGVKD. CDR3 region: CAISEGRTNQPQHF. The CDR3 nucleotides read TGTGCCATCAGTGAGGGGAGAACTAATCAGCCCCAGCATTTT.

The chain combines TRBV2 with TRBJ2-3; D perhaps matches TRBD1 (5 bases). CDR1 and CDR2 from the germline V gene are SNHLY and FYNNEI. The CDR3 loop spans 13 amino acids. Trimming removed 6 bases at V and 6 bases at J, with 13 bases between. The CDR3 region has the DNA TGTGCCAGCAGAGGTCAGGGCGAGGATACGCAGTATTTT. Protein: CASRGQGEDTQYF.

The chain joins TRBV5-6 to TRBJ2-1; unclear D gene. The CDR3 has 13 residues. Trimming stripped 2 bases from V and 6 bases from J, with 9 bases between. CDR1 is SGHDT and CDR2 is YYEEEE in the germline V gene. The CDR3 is CASSLGASNEQFF. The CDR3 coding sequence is TGTGCCAGCAGCTTAGGAGCTAGCAATGAGCAGTTCTTC.

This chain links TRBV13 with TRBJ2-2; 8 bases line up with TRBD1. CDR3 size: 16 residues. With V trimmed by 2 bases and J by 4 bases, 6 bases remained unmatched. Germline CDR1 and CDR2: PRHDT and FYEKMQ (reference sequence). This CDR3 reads CASSLLSRGPTGELFF. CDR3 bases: TGTGCCAGCAGCTTATTAAGCAGGGGGCCCACCGGGGAGCTGTTTTTT.

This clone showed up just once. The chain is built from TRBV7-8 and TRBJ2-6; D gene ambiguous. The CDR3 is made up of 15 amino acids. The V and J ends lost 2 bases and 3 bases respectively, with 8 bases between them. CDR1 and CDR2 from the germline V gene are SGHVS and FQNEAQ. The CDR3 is CASSLFVSGANVLTF. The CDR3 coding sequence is TGTGCCAGCAGCTTATTTGTGAGTGGGGCCAACGTCCTGACTTTC.

The CDR3 sequence is CASSQGSRNQPQHF. The CDR3 DNA follows: TGTGCCAGCAGCCAGGGATCGCGCAATCAGCCCCAGCATTTT. The chain employs TRBV27 and TRBJ1-5, with D maybe TRBD1 (5 bases). Per the germline V gene, CDR1 is MNHEY and CDR2 is SMNVEV (reference sequence). The CDR3 spans 14 residues. Trimming removed 6 bases at V and 2 bases at J, with 11 bases between.

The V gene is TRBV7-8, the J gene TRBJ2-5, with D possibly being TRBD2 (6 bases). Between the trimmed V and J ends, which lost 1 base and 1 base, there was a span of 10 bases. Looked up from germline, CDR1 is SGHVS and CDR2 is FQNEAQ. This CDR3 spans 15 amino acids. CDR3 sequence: CASSLEGGAQETQYF. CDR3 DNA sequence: TGTGCCAGCAGCTTAGAAGGCGGGGCCCAAGAGACCCAGTACTTC.

This CDR3 is CASSFGTSGRGYF. The DNA of the CDR3 is TGTGCCAGCAGCTTCGGGACTAGCGGTAGGGGGTACTTC. The chain joins TRBV5-6 to TRBJ2-7; TRBD2 matches 11 bases. Germline V gene lookup returns CDR1 SGHDT and CDR2 YYEEEE. The CDR3 consists of 13 residues. V dropped 2 bases and J dropped 12; count of bases not matched to a gene: 7.

In DNA form, the CDR3 reads TGTGCCAGCCGAGACAGGGGGCGTAATGAAAAACTGTTTTTT. Protein product: CASRDRGRNEKLFF. The chain recombines TRBV2 with TRBJ1-4; 10 bases agree with TRBD1. With V trimmed by 8 bases and J by 4 bases, 4 bases remained unmatched. This CDR3 is built from 14 residues. Germline V gene sequence: CDR1 SNHLY, CDR2 FYNNEI. Full variable domain (missing parts from reference TRBV2 and TRBJ1-4): EPEVTQTPSHQVTQMGQEVILRCVPISNHLYFYWYRQILGQKVEFLVSFYNNEISEKSEIFDDQFSVERPDGSNFTLKIRSTKLEDSAMYFCASRDRGRNEKLFFGSGTQLSVL.

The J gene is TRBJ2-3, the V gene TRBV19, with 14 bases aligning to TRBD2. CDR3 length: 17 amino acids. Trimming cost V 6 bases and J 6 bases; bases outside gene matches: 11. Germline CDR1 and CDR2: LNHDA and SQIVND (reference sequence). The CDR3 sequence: CASSGIRTSGRPDTQYF. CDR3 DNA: TGTGCCAGTAGCGGTATCCGGACTAGCGGGAGGCCCGATACGCAGTATTTT.

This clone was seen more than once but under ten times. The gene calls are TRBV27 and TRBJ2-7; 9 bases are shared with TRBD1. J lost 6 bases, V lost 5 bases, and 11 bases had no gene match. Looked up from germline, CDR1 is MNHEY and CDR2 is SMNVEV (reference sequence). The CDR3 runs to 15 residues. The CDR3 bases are TGTGCCAGCAGTGCGCCCGGGACAGGGAGTACCGAGCAGTACTTC. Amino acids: CASSAPGTGSTEQYF.

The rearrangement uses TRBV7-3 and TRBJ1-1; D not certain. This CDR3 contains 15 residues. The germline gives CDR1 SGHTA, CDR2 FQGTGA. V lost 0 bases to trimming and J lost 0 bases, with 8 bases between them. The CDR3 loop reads CASSLTGLMNTEAFF. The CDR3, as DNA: TGTGCCAGCAGCTTAACCGGTCTCATGAACACTGAAGCTTTCTTT.

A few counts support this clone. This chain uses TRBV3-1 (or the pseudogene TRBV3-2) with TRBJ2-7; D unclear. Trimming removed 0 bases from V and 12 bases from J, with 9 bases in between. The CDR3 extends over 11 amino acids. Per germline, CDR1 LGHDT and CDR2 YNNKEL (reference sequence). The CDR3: CASSQERLVYF. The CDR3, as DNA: TGTGCCAGCAGCCAAGAGAGGTTGGTGTACTTC.

CDR3 DNA: TGTGCCAGCAGTCGGGACTCTCTCTGGGGTGGGCAGTACTTC. Its protein is CASSRDSLWGGQYF. The chain links TRBV28 to TRBJ2-7; D possibly corresponds to TRBD2 (6 bases). Trimming shortened V by 5 bases and J by 9 bases, and 20 bases separated the two germline ends. This CDR3 has 14 amino acids. Germline V CDR1 and CDR2: MDHEN, SYDVKM.

The CDR3 spells CASSLTGIYEQYF. As DNA, the CDR3 is TGTGCCAGCAGTTTAACAGGGATCTACGAGCAGTACTTC. The V gene is TRBV28, the J gene TRBJ2-7; perhaps TRBD1 as D (6 bases). CDR1 is MDHEN and CDR2 is SYDVKM in the germline V gene. The V gene lost 2 bases and the J gene lost 3 bases, with 8 bases spanning the gap. This CDR3 spans 13 amino acids. The entire variable domain, with the rest obtained from reference TRBV28 and TRBJ2-7, is as follows: DVKVTQSSRYLVKRTGEKVFLECVQDMDHENMFWYRQDPGLGLRLIYFSYDVKMKEKGDIPEGYSVSREKKERFSLILESASTNQTSMYLCASSLTGIYEQYFGPGTRLTVT.

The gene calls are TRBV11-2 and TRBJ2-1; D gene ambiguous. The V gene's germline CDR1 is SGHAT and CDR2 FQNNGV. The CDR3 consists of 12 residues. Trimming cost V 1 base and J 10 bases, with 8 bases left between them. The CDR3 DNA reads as TGTGCCAGCAGCTTAGTAGCACTCGAGCAGTTCTTC. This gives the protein CASSLVALEQFF.

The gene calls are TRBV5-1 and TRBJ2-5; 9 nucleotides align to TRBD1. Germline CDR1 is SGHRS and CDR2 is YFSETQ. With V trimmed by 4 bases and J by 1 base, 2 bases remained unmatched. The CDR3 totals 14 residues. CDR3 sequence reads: CASSIQGAQETQYF. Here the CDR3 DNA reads TGCGCCAGCAGCATACAGGGGGCCCAAGAGACCCAGTACTTC.

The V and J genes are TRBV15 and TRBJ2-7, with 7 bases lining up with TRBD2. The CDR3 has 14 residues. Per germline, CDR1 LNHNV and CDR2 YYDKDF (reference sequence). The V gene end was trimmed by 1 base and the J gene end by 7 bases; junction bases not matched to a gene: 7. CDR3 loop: CATSRGLAVSEQYF. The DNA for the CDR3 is TGTGCCACCAGCAGAGGGCTAGCGGTGTCTGAGCAGTACTTC.

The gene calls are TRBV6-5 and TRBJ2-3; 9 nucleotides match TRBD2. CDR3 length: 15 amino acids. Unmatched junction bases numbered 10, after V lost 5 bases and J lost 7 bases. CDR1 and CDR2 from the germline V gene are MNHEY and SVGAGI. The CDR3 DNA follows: TGTGCCAGCAGTCCCCGGGTAGCGGGAGAATATACGCAGTATTTT. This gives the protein CASSPRVAGEYTQYF.

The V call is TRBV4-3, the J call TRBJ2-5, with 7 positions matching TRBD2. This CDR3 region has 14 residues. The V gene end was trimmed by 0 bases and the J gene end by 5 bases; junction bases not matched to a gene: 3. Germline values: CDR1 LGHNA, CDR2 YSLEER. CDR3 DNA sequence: TGCGCCAGCAGCCAAGATGGGAGGGTCGAGACCCAGTACTTC. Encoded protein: CASSQDGRVETQYF.

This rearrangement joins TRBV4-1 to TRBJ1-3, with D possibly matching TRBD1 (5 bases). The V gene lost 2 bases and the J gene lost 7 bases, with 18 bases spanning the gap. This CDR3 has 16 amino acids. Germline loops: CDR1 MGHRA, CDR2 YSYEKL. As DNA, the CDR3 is TGCGCCAGCAGCCAATTCTGGGGCGTCCAGAAGAACACCATATATTTT. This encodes CASSQFWGVQKNTIYF.

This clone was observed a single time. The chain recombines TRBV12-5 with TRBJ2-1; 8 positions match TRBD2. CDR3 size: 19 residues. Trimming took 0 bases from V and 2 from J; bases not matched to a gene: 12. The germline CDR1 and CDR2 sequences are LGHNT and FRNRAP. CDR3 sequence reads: CASGLVPWASGPPYNEQFF. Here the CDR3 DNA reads TGTGCTAGTGGTTTGGTACCGTGGGCTAGCGGGCCTCCCTACAATGAGCAGTTCTTC.

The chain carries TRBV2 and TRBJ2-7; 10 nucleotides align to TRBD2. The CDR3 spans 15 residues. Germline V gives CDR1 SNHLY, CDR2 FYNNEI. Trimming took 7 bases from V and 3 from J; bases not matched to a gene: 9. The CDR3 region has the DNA TGTGCCAGCACCCAGGAGGGACTAGCGAACTACGAGCAGTACTTC. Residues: CASTQEGLANYEQYF.

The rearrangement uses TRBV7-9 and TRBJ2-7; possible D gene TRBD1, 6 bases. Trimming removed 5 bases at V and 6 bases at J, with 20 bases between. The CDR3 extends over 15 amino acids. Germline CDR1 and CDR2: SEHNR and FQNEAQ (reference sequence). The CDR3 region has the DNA TGTGCCAGCAGCCGAGGGGGACCCAGTGCGGCCGAGCAGTACTTC. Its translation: CASSRGGPSAAEQYF. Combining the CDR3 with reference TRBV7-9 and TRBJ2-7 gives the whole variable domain DTGVSQNPRHKITKRGQNVTFRCDPISEHNRLYWYRQTLGQGPEFLTYFQNEAQLEKSRLLSDRFSAERPKGSFSTLEIQRTEQGDSAMYLCASSRGGPSAAEQYFGPGTRLTVT.

Here the CDR3 DNA reads TGTGCCAGCAGGGAGAGACTAGCGGGAGGGACAGATACGCAGTATTTT. Its protein is CASRERLAGGTDTQYF. This chain connects TRBV28 to TRBJ2-3, with TRBD2 matching 14 bases. Losses at the gene ends were 6 bases for V and 3 bases for J; bases not matched to a gene: 5. This CDR3 is built from 16 residues. Germline assignment: CDR1 MDHEN and CDR2 SYDVKM.

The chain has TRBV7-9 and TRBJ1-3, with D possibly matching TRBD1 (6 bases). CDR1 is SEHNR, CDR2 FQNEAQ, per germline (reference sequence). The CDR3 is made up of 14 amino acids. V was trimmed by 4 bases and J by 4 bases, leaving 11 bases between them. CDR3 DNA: TGTGCCAGCAGCTCTACAGGGACAGGAAACACCATATATTTT. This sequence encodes CASSSTGTGNTIYF. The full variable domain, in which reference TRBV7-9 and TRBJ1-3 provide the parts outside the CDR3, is DTGVSQNPRHKITKRGQNVTFRCDPISEHNRLYWYRQTLGQGPEFLTYFQNEAQLEKSRLLSDRFSAERPKGSFSTLEIQRTEQGDSAMYLCASSSTGTGNTIYFGEGSWLTVV.

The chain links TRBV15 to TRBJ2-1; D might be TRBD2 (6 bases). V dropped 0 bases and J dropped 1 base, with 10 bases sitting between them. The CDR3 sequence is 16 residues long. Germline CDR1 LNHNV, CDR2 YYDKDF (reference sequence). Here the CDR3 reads CATSRDGGSSYNEQFF. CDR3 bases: TGTGCCACCAGCAGAGACGGGGGTTCGTCCTACAATGAGCAGTTCTTC.

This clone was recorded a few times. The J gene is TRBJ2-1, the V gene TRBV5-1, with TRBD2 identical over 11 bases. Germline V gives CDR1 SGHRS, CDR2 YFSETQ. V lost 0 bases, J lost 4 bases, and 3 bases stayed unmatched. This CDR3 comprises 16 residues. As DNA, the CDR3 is TGCGCCAGCAGCTTGGCTGCTAGCGGGGGGTACAATGAGCAGTTCTTC. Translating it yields CASSLAASGGYNEQFF. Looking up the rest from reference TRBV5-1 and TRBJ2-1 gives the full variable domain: KAGVTQTPRYLIKTRGQQVTLSCSPISGHRSVSWYQQTPGQGLQFLFEYFSETQRNKGNFPGRFSGRQFSNSRSEMNVSTLELGDSALYLCASSLAASGGYNEQFFGPGTRLTVL.